These 29 T cell receptor beta chains came from one sample sequenced in a study of shared clonotypes between healthy human individuals. Only in-frame clones appear in the TCRdb table, and some are missing; sequencing was by immunoSEQ multiplex PCR. The sample holds 500,000 or so clones, about 96% seen once. The sequenced sample was naive CD4+ T cells sorted from blood. Subset indicated: CD45RA+ positively selected. The origin of the receptors is a woman aged 25 to 45 in good health.

V is TRBV11-2 and J is TRBJ2-7; 7 bases agree with TRBD1. Germline CDR1 and CDR2: SGHAT and FQNNGV. Germline trimming cut 2 bases from V and 0 bases from J; bases unmatched to any gene: 1. The CDR3 extends over 14 amino acids. CDR3 in DNA: TGTGCCAGCAGCTTACACAGGGGCTCCTACGAGCAGTACTTC. Translating gives CASSLHRGSYEQYF. The variable domain in full, with the rest retrieved from reference TRBV11-2 and TRBJ2-7, is EAGVAQSPRYKIIEKRQSVAFWCNPISGHATLYWYQQILGQGPKLLIQFQNNGVVDDSQLPKDRFSAERLKGVDSTLKIQPAKLEDSAVYLCASSLHRGSYEQYFGPGTRLTVT.

V gene TRBV6-4 combines with J gene TRBJ1-5; D not resolved. Germline-derived CDR1 and CDR2 are MRHNA and SNTAGT. The length of the CDR3 is 14 residues. The V and J ends lost 4 bases and 0 bases respectively, with 7 bases between them. This chain's CDR3 is CASSVRDSNQPQHF. The CDR3 coding sequence is TGTGCCAGCAGTGTAAGGGATAGCAATCAGCCCCAGCATTTT.

This chain joins TRBV7-9 and TRBJ2-3; TRBD1 might be the D (5 bases). Germline V gene sequence: CDR1 SEHNR, CDR2 FQNEAQ (reference sequence). This CDR3 contains 14 residues. Trimming shortened V by 4 bases and J by 1 base, and 9 bases separated the two germline ends. The CDR3 nucleotides read TGTGCCAGCAGCTACCTGACAGGCACAGATACGCAGTATTTT. Translating gives CASSYLTGTDTQYF.

The V and J genes are TRBV28 and TRBJ2-6, with 8 bases that match TRBD1. V dropped 5 bases and J dropped 1; count of bases not matched to a gene: 7. The CDR3 totals 17 residues. Germline V lookup: CDR1 MDHEN, CDR2 SYDVKM. The CDR3 coding sequence is TGTGCCAGCAGTCCCGGGACAGGTCCTTCTGGGGCCAACGTCCTGACTTTC. Its translation: CASSPGTGPSGANVLTF.

The rearrangement joins TRBV7-6 to TRBJ2-5; D may be TRBD1 or TRBD2 (5 bases each). CDR1 and CDR2 (germline): SGHVS, FNYEAQ. The CDR3 is made up of 16 amino acids. V was pared by 0 bases and J by 2 bases, with 13 bases between. The CDR3 DNA reads TGTGCCAGCAGCTTAGCCGGGACGAGGAATCAAGAGACCCAGTACTTC. This gives the protein CASSLAGTRNQETQYF.

The V gene is TRBV6-5, the J gene TRBJ2-5; 8 nucleotides line up with TRBD1. The V segment lost 6 bases and the J segment 3 bases; nucleotides outside the gene matches: 9. Germline V gene lookup returns CDR1 MNHEY and CDR2 SVGAGI. The CDR3 length is 15 residues. CDR3: CASRRTGTLEETQYF. In DNA, the CDR3 is TGTGCCAGCAGGAGGACAGGGACTCTAGAAGAGACCCAGTACTTC.

The chain is built from TRBV5-1 and TRBJ2-3; D remains ambiguous. There are 15 residues in the CDR3. Trimming left V 2 bases short and J 2 bases short, with 12 bases between. From germline, CDR1 is SGHRS and CDR2 YFSETQ. The CDR3 loop is CASSLLSLDTDTQYF. CDR3 nucleotide sequence: TGCGCCAGCAGCTTATTATCCCTAGACACAGATACGCAGTATTTT.

The rearrangement uses TRBV30 and TRBJ2-1; a possible D gene is TRBD1 (5 bases). The CDR3 loop spans 16 amino acids. V lost 0 bases and J 8 bases, leaving 20 bases between the germline ends. Germline assignment: CDR1 GTSNPN and CDR2 SVGIG (reference sequence). CDR3 sequence reads: CAWSVRSGFSQYEQFF. The CDR3 DNA reads TGTGCCTGGAGTGTACGGTCAGGGTTTTCACAATATGAGCAGTTCTTC.

The chain has TRBV28 and TRBJ1-1; TRBD1 matches 9 bases. Trimming cost V 2 bases and J 4 bases; bases outside gene matches: 8. This CDR3 spans 16 amino acids. Germline V gives CDR1 MDHEN, CDR2 SYDVKM. CDR3 DNA sequence: TGTGCCAGCAGTTTAAGGGGACAGGGTACTCTCACTGAAGCTTTCTTT. Its protein is CASSLRGQGTLTEAFF. Supplemented by reference TRBV28 and TRBJ1-1, the full variable domain reads DVKVTQSSRYLVKRTGEKVFLECVQDMDHENMFWYRQDPGLGLRLIYFSYDVKMKEKGDIPEGYSVSREKKERFSLILESASTNQTSMYLCASSLRGQGTLTEAFFGQGTRLTVV.

The chain joins TRBV5-1 to TRBJ2-1; TRBD2 matches at 13 bases. CDR3 length: 19 amino acids. The V segment lost 3 bases and the J segment 7 bases; nucleotides outside the gene matches: 16. From germline, CDR1 is SGHRS and CDR2 YFSETQ. The CDR3 nucleotides are TGCGCCAGCAGCTCCCCTGAAACTAGCGGGAGGGGGTCGAAAAATGAGCAGTTCTTC. Translating gives CASSSPETSGRGSKNEQFF.

The rearrangement links TRBV28 to TRBJ1-5; D is possibly TRBD1 (6 bases). V lost 5 bases to trimming and J lost 1 base, with 15 bases between them. Germline V gives CDR1 MDHEN, CDR2 SYDVKM. CDR3 length: 16 amino acids. In DNA form, the CDR3 reads TGTGCCAGCAGTGTACAGGGTGTGGGCAGCAATCAGCCCCAGCATTTT. The encoded protein is CASSVQGVGSNQPQHF.

The V call is TRBV30, the J call TRBJ1-2, with unresolved D. Trimming pared 3 bases from V and 5 bases from J, leaving 19 bases between. The CDR3 is 15 residues long. The germline V gene has CDR1 GTSNPN and CDR2 SVGIG (reference sequence). The chain's CDR3 is CAWSDLIGGLYGYTF. Written as DNA, the CDR3 is TGTGCCTGGAGCGACCTGATCGGTGGATTATATGGCTACACCTTC.

CDR3 coding DNA: TGTGCCATCAGTGAGATGACAGGGTTGAACACTGAAGCTTTCTTT. Protein product: CAISEMTGLNTEAFF. The chain joins TRBV10-3 to TRBJ1-1, with 7 bases that match TRBD1. CDR1 and CDR2 (germline): ENHRY, SYGVKD. CDR3 size: 15 residues. The J segment lost 0 bases and the V segment lost 2 bases, leaving 3 bases of the junction unmatched.

The rearrangement joins TRBV11-2 to TRBJ2-5, with TRBD2 matching over 9 bases. CDR1 is SGHAT and CDR2 is FQNNGV in the germline V gene. The J segment lost 4 bases and the V segment lost 4 bases, leaving 10 bases of the junction unmatched. This CDR3 is 16 amino acids long. CDR3 residues: CASSSPSGLARETQYF. The CDR3 DNA reads TGTGCCAGCAGCTCCCCCTCGGGACTAGCCAGAGAGACCCAGTACTTC.

This clone has a single count. The CDR3 region has the DNA TGTGCCACCAACCTTAGCGGGAGGGCCTACGAGCAGTACTTC. Its translation is CATNLSGRAYEQYF. The chain employs TRBV28 and TRBJ2-7, with 11 bases identical to TRBD2. Germline CDR1 MDHEN, CDR2 SYDVKM. The CDR3 is 14 residues long. The J segment lost 2 bases and the V segment lost 10 bases, leaving 7 bases of the junction unmatched.

The chain recombines TRBV7-9 with TRBJ2-1, with 11 bases identical to TRBD2. The germline V gene has CDR1 SEHNR and CDR2 FQNEAQ (reference sequence). The CDR3 loop spans 19 amino acids. The V and J ends lost 5 bases and 0 bases, in that order; junction bases with no gene match: 12. This CDR3 is CASSLRGLAGGNSYNEQFF. Here the CDR3 DNA reads TGTGCCAGCAGCCTACGTGGGCTAGCGGGAGGTAACTCCTACAATGAGCAGTTCTTC.

This chain connects TRBV6-6 to TRBJ2-1; 8 bases fit TRBD2. The V gene end was trimmed by 7 bases and the J gene end by 15 bases; junction bases not matched to a gene: 17. The CDR3 consists of 14 residues. From germline, CDR1 is MNHNY and CDR2 SVGAGI (reference sequence). The CDR3 sequence: CASTLQAGAAVAFF. The CDR3 region has the DNA TGTGCCAGCACCTTACAAGCGGGAGCAGCGGTGGCGTTCTTC.

The rearrangement joins TRBV29-1 to TRBJ2-7; 8 positions match TRBD1. The CDR3 sequence is 13 residues long. Germline V CDR1 and CDR2: SQVTM, ANQGSEA. With V trimmed by 6 bases and J by 1 base, 5 bases remained unmatched. The CDR3 coding sequence is TGCAGCGTCGGACAGGGAGTATCCTACGAGCAGTACTTC. Translating gives CSVGQGVSYEQYF.

V is TRBV19 and J is TRBJ2-7; 9 nucleotides line up with TRBD2. V shed 5 bases, J shed 6 bases, and the junction held 5 bases outside the gene matches. This CDR3 contains 13 residues. Germline loops: CDR1 LNHDA, CDR2 SQIVND (reference sequence). CDR3 in DNA: TGTGCCAGTAGTTCCCAAGCGGGAGGCGAGCAGTACTTC. Amino acid sequence: CASSSQAGGEQYF.

The chain has TRBV2 and TRBJ2-7; D call uncertain. The CDR3 contains 13 residues. Germline loops: CDR1 SNHLY, CDR2 FYNNEI. Deletions cut 3 bases from V and 3 bases from J, with 9 bases between. This CDR3 is CASSDRNNYEQYF. In nucleotides, the CDR3 is TGTGCCAGCAGTGACAGGAACAACTACGAGCAGTACTTC.

The V and J genes are TRBV5-1 and TRBJ1-1; no firm D call. Trimming shortened V by 0 bases and J by 4 bases, and 10 bases separated the two germline ends. The CDR3 runs to 14 residues. Germline V CDR1 and CDR2: SGHRS, YFSETQ. The CDR3 here is CASSLESLGTEAFF. CDR3 nucleotides: TGCGCCAGCAGCTTGGAGTCCCTGGGCACTGAAGCTTTCTTT.

This rearrangement joins TRBV28 to TRBJ1-1; D ambiguous. Germline-derived CDR1 and CDR2 are MDHEN and SYDVKM. V was pared by 2 bases and J by 7 bases, with 11 bases between. The length of the CDR3 is 13 residues. The CDR3 bases are TGTGCCAGCAGTTTAGCGGGGATGTTTGAAGCTTTCTTT. This encodes CASSLAGMFEAFF.

This rearrangement joins TRBV6-5 to TRBJ1-5; tentative D call: TRBD1 (6 bases). Trimming removed 6 bases at V and 0 bases at J, with 12 bases between. CDR3 length: 15 residues. Per the germline V gene, CDR1 is MNHEY and CDR2 is SVGAGI. CDR3 amino acids: CASSLTGYSNQPQHF. The CDR3 DNA is TGTGCCAGCAGCTTGACAGGATATAGCAATCAGCCCCAGCATTTT.

The chain uses TRBV6-6 and TRBJ2-7; maybe TRBD2 (6 bases). The CDR3 contains 14 residues. Looked up from germline, CDR1 is MNHNY and CDR2 is SVGAGI (reference sequence). The germline V and J ends were trimmed by 5 bases and 2 bases, with 13 bases remaining between them. CDR3 DNA sequence: TGTGCCAGCAGTCCCTCGGGACTCACCTACGAGCAGTACTTC. It codes for CASSPSGLTYEQYF.

The rearrangement links TRBV11-2 to TRBJ2-1, with D perhaps matching TRBD1 (5 bases). The V gene's germline CDR1 is SGHAT and CDR2 FQNNGV. The ends were cut back, 1 base at V and 13 bases at J, with 14 bases in the middle. The CDR3 consists of 13 residues. This chain's CDR3 is CASSLARQLGQFF. The DNA for the CDR3 is TGTGCCAGCAGCTTAGCCCGACAGTTAGGTCAGTTCTTC.

V and J are TRBV5-1 and TRBJ2-6; D possibly corresponds to TRBD2 (5 bases). Trimming cost V 5 bases and J 1 base, with 10 bases left between them. The germline CDR1 and CDR2 sequences are SGHRS and YFSETQ. The CDR3 covers 15 residues. CDR3 coding DNA: TGCGCCAGCAGGTTTGGGGAGTCTGGGGCCAACGTCCTGACTTTC. This translates into CASRFGESGANVLTF.

The chain combines TRBV2 with TRBJ2-7, with 7 nucleotides matching TRBD1. The germline V gene encodes CDR1 SNHLY and CDR2 FYNNEI. The CDR3 contains 15 residues. With 0 bases clipped from V and 5 bases from J, the junction kept 7 bases outside the gene matches. CDR3: CASSEATQTGHEQYF. CDR3 nucleotides: TGTGCCAGCAGTGAAGCCACACAGACAGGGCACGAGCAGTACTTC.

The chain links TRBV6-1 to TRBJ2-3; tentative D call: TRBD2 (5 bases). Per the germline V gene, CDR1 is MNHNS and CDR2 is SASEGT. The CDR3 length is 13 residues. V lost 7 bases and J lost 11, with 19 bases in between. CDR3 in amino acids: CASIRGRLWGQYF. For the CDR3, the DNA is TGTGCCAGCATCCGAGGGCGTCTTTGGGGGCAGTATTTT.

The chain couples TRBV7-4 to TRBJ1-4, with D uncertain. V was pared by 1 base and J by 7 bases, with 4 bases between. Germline V lookup: CDR1 SGHVT, CDR2 SQSDAQ. The CDR3 sequence is 12 residues long. The CDR3, as DNA: TGTGCCAGCAGCTTAGTGGCTGAAAAACTGTTTTTT. Translating gives CASSLVAEKLFF.